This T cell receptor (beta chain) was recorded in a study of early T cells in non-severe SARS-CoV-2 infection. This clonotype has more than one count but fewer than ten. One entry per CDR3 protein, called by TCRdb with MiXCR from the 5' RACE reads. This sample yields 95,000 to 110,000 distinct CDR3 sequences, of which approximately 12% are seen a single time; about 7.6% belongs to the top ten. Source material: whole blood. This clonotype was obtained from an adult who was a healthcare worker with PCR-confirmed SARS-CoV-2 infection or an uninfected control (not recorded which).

The CDR3 DNA follows: TGCGCCAGCAGTGTCCTTTGGGAGCGGTCCTACAATGAGCAGTTCTTC. Amino acids: CASSVLWERSYNEQFF. The chain links TRBV10-2 to TRBJ2-1; weak D call: TRBD2 (5 bases). V dropped 4 bases and J dropped 1 base, with 14 bases sitting between them. CDR3 length equals 16 residues. Germline V lookup: CDR1 WSHSY, CDR2 SAAADI.